A single T cell receptor (beta chain) is shown here with its context. The data derive from a study of control samples from healthy donors and cancer patients. Assay used: immunoSEQ multiplex PCR; TCRdb lists only in-frame clones, some missing. The sample records 100,000 to 150,000 clones, around 87% being singletons. The V end was cut by 6 bases, the J end by 5 bases, with 10 bases between. CDR1 and CDR2 (germline): WNHNN, SYGVQD (reference sequence). CDR3 size: 13 residues. The receptor's source is a man aged 35-49 years in good health. V is TRBV10-1 and J is TRBJ2-2, with D perhaps TRBD2 (5 bases). Specimen: blood. CDR3 amino acids: CASSATKTGELFF. CDR3 in DNA: TGCGCCAGCAGCGCGACTAAAACCGGGGAGCTGTTTTTT.